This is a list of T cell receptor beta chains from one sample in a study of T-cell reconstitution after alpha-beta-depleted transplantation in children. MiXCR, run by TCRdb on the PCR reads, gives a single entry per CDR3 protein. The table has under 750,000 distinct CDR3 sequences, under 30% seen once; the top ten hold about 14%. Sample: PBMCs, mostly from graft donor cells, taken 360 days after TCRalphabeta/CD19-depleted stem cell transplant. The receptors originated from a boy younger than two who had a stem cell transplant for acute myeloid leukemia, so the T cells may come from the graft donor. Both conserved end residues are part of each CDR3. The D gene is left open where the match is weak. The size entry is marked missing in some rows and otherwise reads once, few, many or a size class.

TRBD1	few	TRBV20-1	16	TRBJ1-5	CSAREGGRMALQPQHF	TGCAGTGCTAGAGAAGGGGGCAGGATGGCTCTTCAGCCCCAGCATTTT
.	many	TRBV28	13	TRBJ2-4	CASSLAGFGIQYF	TGTGCCAGCAGTCTGGCAGGGTTCGGCATTCAGTACTTC
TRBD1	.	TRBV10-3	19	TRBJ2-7	CAISESMGSRGQGPYEQYF	TGTGCCATCAGTGAGTCGATGGGTTCCCGTGGACAGGGCCCTTACGAGCAGTACTTC
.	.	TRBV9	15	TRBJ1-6	CASSVDGQYNSPLHF	TGTGCCAGCAGCGTAGATGGACAGTATAATTCACCCCTCCACTTT
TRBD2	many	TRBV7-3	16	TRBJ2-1	CASSLTAGGSYNEQFF	TGTGCCAGCAGCTTAACTGCGGGGGGCTCCTACAATGAGCAGTTCTTC
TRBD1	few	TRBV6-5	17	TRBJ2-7	CASSYSWDRPSSYEQYF	TGTGCCAGCAGTTACTCTTGGGACAGGCCGAGCTCCTACGAGCAGTACTTC
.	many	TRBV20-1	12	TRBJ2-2	CSADTDTGELFF	TGCAGTGCCGACACAGACACCGGGGAGCTGTTTTTT
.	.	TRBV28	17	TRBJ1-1	CASSFGSGLSLNTEAFF	TGTGCCAGCAGTTTTGGGTCTGGGTTGAGCTTGAACACTGAAGCTTTCTTT
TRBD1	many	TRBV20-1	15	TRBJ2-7	CSARNRDRGIYEQYF	TGCAGTGCTAGGAACCGGGACAGGGGGATCTACGAGCAGTACTTC
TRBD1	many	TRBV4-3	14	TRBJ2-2	CASTQDRGARELFF	TGCGCCAGCACCCAAGACAGGGGCGCCCGGGAGCTGTTTTTT
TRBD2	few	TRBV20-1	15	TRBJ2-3	CSARAGGRSTDTQYF	TGCAGTGCTAGAGCGGGGGGAAGAAGCACAGATACGCAGTATTTT
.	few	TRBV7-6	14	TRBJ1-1	CASSLVRRGAEAFF	TGTGCCAGCAGCTTAGTGCGGCGGGGGGCTGAAGCTTTCTTT
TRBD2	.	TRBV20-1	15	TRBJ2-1	CSASEPGLATNEQFF	TGCAGTGCTAGCGAGCCGGGACTAGCGACCAATGAGCAGTTCTTC
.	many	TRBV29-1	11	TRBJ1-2	CSEVRTDGYTF	TGCAGCGAAGTGAGGACAGATGGCTACACCTTC
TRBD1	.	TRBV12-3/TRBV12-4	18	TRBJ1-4	CASSLLGQGLATNEKLFF	TGTGCCAGCAGCCTCCTCGGACAGGGACTCGCAACTAATGAAAAACTGTTTTTT
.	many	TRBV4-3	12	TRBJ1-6	CASSQGESPLHF	TGCGCCAGCAGCCAGGGAGAATCACCCCTCCACTTT
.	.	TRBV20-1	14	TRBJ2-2	CSALDNLVDGELFF	TGCAGTGCTCTTGATAATCTGGTGGACGGGGAGCTGTTTTTT
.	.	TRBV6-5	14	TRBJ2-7	CASSFHRAPYEQYF	TGTGCCAGCAGTTTCCACCGGGCCCCCTACGAGCAGTACTTC
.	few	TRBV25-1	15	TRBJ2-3	CASSEDRYATDTQYF	TGTGCCAGCAGTGAAGACAGGTATGCCACAGATACGCAGTATTTT
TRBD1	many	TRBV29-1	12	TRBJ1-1	CSATGVNTEAFF	TGCAGCGCAACAGGGGTGAACACTGAAGCTTTCTTT
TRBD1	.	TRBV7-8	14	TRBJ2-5	CASSSRDRGETQYF	TGTGCCAGCAGCTCGCGGGACAGGGGAGAGACCCAGTACTTC
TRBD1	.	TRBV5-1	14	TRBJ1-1	CASSGGQGRTEAFF	TGCGCCAGCAGCGGAGGACAGGGGAGAACTGAAGCTTTCTTT
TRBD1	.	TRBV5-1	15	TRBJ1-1	CASSRDRGPDTEAFF	TGCGCCAGCAGCCGGGACAGGGGTCCGGACACTGAAGCTTTCTTT
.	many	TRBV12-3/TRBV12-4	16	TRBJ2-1	CASSLVAGRPYNEQFF	TGTGCCAGCAGTTTAGTCGCTGGACGCCCATACAATGAGCAGTTCTTC
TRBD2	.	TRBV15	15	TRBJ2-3	CATSGLRGGTDTQYF	TGTGCCACCAGCGGACTTCGGGGGGGCACAGATACGCAGTATTTT
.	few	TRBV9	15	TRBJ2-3	CASSVGSRGSDTQYF	TGTGCCAGCAGCGTAGGTAGCCGGGGATCAGATACGCAGTATTTT
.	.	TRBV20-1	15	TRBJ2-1	CSARGMGWAVNEQFF	TGCAGTGCTAGAGGGATGGGATGGGCGGTCAATGAGCAGTTCTTC
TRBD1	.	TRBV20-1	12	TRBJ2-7	CSARRGPGEQYF	TGCAGTGCTAGAAGGGGGCCTGGCGAGCAGTACTTC
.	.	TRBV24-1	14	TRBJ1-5	CATNSGDPNQPQHF	TGTGCCACCAACTCCGGGGACCCGAATCAGCCCCAGCATTTT
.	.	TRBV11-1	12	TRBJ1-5	CASSAGSQPQHF	TGTGCCAGCAGCGCAGGGAGTCAGCCCCAGCATTTT
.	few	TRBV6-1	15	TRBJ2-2	CASTGAGVGGGELFF	TGTGCCTCTACGGGGGCGGGAGTCGGTGGCGGGGAGCTGTTTTTT
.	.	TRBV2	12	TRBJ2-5	CASRDGWETQYF	TGTGCCAGCAGAGATGGGTGGGAGACCCAGTACTTC
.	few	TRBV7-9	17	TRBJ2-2	CASSSTLQGMNTGELFF	TGTGCCAGCAGCTCGACTCTGCAGGGGATGAACACCGGGGAGCTGTTTTTT
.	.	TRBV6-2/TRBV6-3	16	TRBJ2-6	CASSRQSASGANVLTF	TGTGCCAGCTCACGACAGTCAGCCTCTGGGGCCAACGTCCTGACTTTC
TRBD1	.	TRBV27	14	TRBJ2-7	CASSPRTGGHMQYF	TGTGCCAGCAGCCCCCGGACAGGGGGCCATATGCAGTACTTC
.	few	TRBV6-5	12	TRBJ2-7	CASSPHPYEQYF	TGTGCCAGCAGTCCACATCCCTACGAGCAGTACTTC